This T cell receptor (beta chain) is drawn from a study of sequential checkpoint blockade in melanoma. As for the study in general: Each arm's sequence ended with maintenance nivolumab. Some 22 patients had tumor biopsies before treatment and at week 13.

Measured with immunoSEQ multiplex PCR; TCRdb has only the in-frame clones, and not every one. The table includes over 5,500 clones, roughly 26% detected once. Study results and limitations: Pretreatment TIL clonality tracked with response in the nivolumab-first arm. Rising tumor T-cell fraction and clonality meant about 30 times likelier benefit.

Germline CDR1 reads GTSNPN; CDR2 reads SVGIG (reference sequence). The CDR3 sequence is 15 residues long. With V trimmed by 3 bases and J by 9 bases, 8 bases remained unmatched. Comment on this clone: Its antigen is as yet unknown.

The treatment denotes: randomized to nivolumab then ipilimumab (arm A) or the reverse (arm B). V is TRBV30 and J is TRBJ2-1, with 13 bases that match TRBD2. The sequence derives from a human donor with melanoma. Sample: tumor tissue (inferred from file names), taken from a patient given nivolumab and ipilimumab in sequence. The CDR3 nucleotides read TGTGCCTGGAGCGAACTAGCGGGAGGGCCAGGTGAGCAGTTCTTC. Translated: CAWSELAGGPGEQFF.